A single sample gave rise to the 20 T cell receptor beta chains below, sequenced in a study of T cell repertoires in cytomegalovirus infection. MiXCR, applied by TCRdb to the reads, yields one record per CDR3 protein. The data show 150,000 to 200,000 distinct CDR3 sequences, with roughly 20% seen just once and about 3% held by the top ten. Specimen: PBMCs. The receptors originated from a human donor in good health (CMV status not recorded). Some clones in this sample may be carry-over from other donors' samples.

In its sample, this clonotype was seen a few times. Since a much larger clone is just one base distant, this may be a read error. This chain connects TRBV7-6 to TRBJ2-1; no clear D gene. V was shortened by 1 base and J by 8 bases, with 6 bases between the two germline ends. The CDR3 has 12 residues. Germline CDR1 is SGHVS and CDR2 is FNYEAQ. The CDR3, as DNA: TGTGCCAGCAGCTTAGATGGCCATGAGCAGTTCTTC. Translated, it gives CASSLDGHEQFF.

The chain links TRBV7-8 to TRBJ1-2, with TRBD1 matching 7 bases. The germline V gene has CDR1 SGHVS and CDR2 FQNEAQ. V lost 2 bases, J lost 3 bases, and 12 bases stayed unmatched. The length of the CDR3 is 17 residues. CDR3 nucleotides: TGTGCCAGCAGCTTACCTCGAACAGGGGAGGTGGACTATGGCTACACCTTC. It specifies CASSLPRTGEVDYGYTF.

This clonotype was counted many times. This chain links TRBV12-3 or TRBV12-4 with TRBJ1-5; D unclear. The V gene lost 6 bases and the J gene lost 2 bases, with 14 bases spanning the gap. CDR3 size: 15 residues. CDR3 nucleotides: TGTGCCAGCAGCTTATCGGGCGGCGGCAATCAGCCCCAGCATTTT. The encoded protein is CASSLSGGGNQPQHF.

J is TRBJ2-1 and V is TRBV20-1; 9 nucleotides line up with TRBD1. J gave up 7 bases and V 1 base, and 5 bases lay outside the gene matches. The CDR3 is 14 residues long. Germline CDR1 DFQATT, CDR2 SNEGSKA (reference sequence). The CDR3, as DNA: TGCAGTGCTAGAGTAGGGACAGGGAGAAATGAGCAGTTCTTC. Residues: CSARVGTGRNEQFF.

The table lists this clonotype with a few counts. CDR3 bases: TGTGCCAGCAGTTTCGACCGAGTCTATGGCTACACCTTC. Its protein product is CASSFDRVYGYTF. The chain has TRBV12-3 or TRBV12-4 and TRBJ1-2; D remains unclear. The CDR3 loop spans 13 amino acids. V lost 3 bases, J lost 4 bases, and 9 bases lay in between.

This clonotype was observed a handful of times. The chain employs TRBV29-1 and TRBJ2-3; no firm D call. Germline V gives CDR1 SQVTM, CDR2 ANQGSEA. Trimming left V 5 bases short and J 0 bases short, with 9 bases between. The CDR3 consists of 13 residues. The CDR3 spells CSVSGRSTDTQYF. CDR3 sequence (DNA): TGCAGCGTTTCCGGACGGAGCACAGATACGCAGTATTTT.

The chain employs TRBV15 and TRBJ2-3; no clear D. Germline CDR1 and CDR2: LNHNV and YYDKDF (reference sequence). The CDR3 totals 14 residues. Trimming shortened V by 1 base and J by 4 bases, and 9 bases separated the two germline ends. CDR3 DNA sequence: TGTGCCACCAGCAGAGTCCAGGAATCAGATACGCAGTATTTT. This sequence encodes CATSRVQESDTQYF.

In this sample, this clonotype turned up many times. At one of its ends the junction is not consistent with the germline gene, which may arise from a read error. V usage is TRBV11-3 and J usage is TRBJ2-7; 8 positions match TRBD1. Germline V lookup: CDR1 SGHNT, CDR2 YENEEA. The CDR3 has 13 amino acids. This CDR3 reads CASTPRSSGGLNF. As DNA, the CDR3 is TGTGCCAGCACCCCACGATCGTCAGGGGGCTTAAACTTC. The full variable domain, completed using reference TRBV11-3 and TRBJ2-7, is EAGVVQSPRYKIIEKKQPVAFWCNPISGHNTLYWYLQNLGQGPELLIRYENEEAVDDSQLPKDRFSAERLKGVDSTLKIQPAELGDSAVYLCASTPRSSGGLNFGPGTRLTVT.

This clonotype turned up a few times. This sequence joins TRBV12-3 or TRBV12-4 and TRBJ1-1; D gene uncertain. The ends were cut back, 6 bases at V and 6 bases at J, with 14 bases in the middle. This CDR3 has 13 residues. The CDR3 bases are TGTGCCAGCAGCGCCGGTGTTCGCTCTGAAGCTTTCTTT. This sequence encodes CASSAGVRSEAFF.

This sequence joins TRBV6-1 and TRBJ1-6; D is possibly TRBD1 (5 bases). The germline gives CDR1 MNHNS, CDR2 SASEGT. V was pared by 10 bases and J by 0 bases, with 10 bases between. This CDR3 contains 14 residues. CDR3 coding DNA: TGTGCCACCAGACAGAGCTCCTATAATTCACCCCTCCACTTT. As protein: CATRQSSYNSPLHF.

The chain links TRBV6-2 or TRBV6-3 to TRBJ2-3, with 13 bases lining up with TRBD2. V was pared by 9 bases and J by 1 base, with 7 bases of the junction left unmatched. This CDR3 is built from 16 residues. Germline V gene data show CDR1 as MNHEY and CDR2 as SVGEGT. The CDR3 is CASAGTSGIGTDTQYF. The CDR3 coding sequence is TGTGCCAGTGCCGGGACTAGCGGGATCGGCACAGATACGCAGTATTTT.

This clonotype was detected many times. This chain connects TRBV7-8 to TRBJ2-5; 8 positions match TRBD1. The CDR3 totals 13 residues. The V segment lost 4 bases and the J segment 5 bases; nucleotides outside the gene matches: 3. Germline V CDR1 and CDR2: SGHVS, FQNEAQ. In nucleotides, the CDR3 is TGTGCCAGCAGCTGGACAGGGTCCGAGACCCAGTACTTC. Its translation: CASSWTGSETQYF.

This clonotype was observed a handful of times. V and J are TRBV20-1 and TRBJ1-1; D call uncertain. CDR1 and CDR2 from the germline V gene are DFQATT and SNEGSKA (reference sequence). The germline V and J ends were trimmed by 3 bases and 1 base, with 6 bases remaining between them. CDR3 length equals 12 residues. The CDR3 sequence: CSASEGNTEAFF. In DNA form, the CDR3 reads TGCAGTGCTAGTGAGGGGAACACTGAAGCTTTCTTT.

This clonotype came up a few times. The gene calls are TRBV5-6 and TRBJ1-4; a possible D gene is TRBD1 (5 bases). Germline V gives CDR1 SGHDT, CDR2 YYEEEE. The CDR3 runs 16 residues. V gave up 5 bases and J gave up 5 bases, with 19 bases separating them. The CDR3 loop reads CASRRTGTEANEKLFF. The CDR3 nucleotides read TGTGCCAGCAGGAGGACCGGGACTGAAGCGAATGAAAAACTGTTTTTT.

The chain has TRBV12-3 or TRBV12-4 and TRBJ2-7; 9 positions match TRBD1. There are 14 residues in the CDR3. V trimming: 1 base; J trimming: 4 bases; junction bases outside the gene matches: 2. CDR3 nucleotides: TGTGCCAGCAGTTTAGGGACAGGGGTATACGAGCAGTACTTC. It translates to CASSLGTGVYEQYF.

A single count supports this clonotype. The V call is TRBV4-1, the J call TRBJ2-2; 7 nucleotides match TRBD2. V shed 3 bases and J 6 bases; nucleotides not matched to a gene: 10. The CDR3 consists of 16 residues. Germline loops: CDR1 MGHRA, CDR2 YSYEKL. The CDR3 protein is CASSQESGITAGELFF. CDR3 nucleotide sequence: TGCGCCAGCAGCCAGGAAAGCGGGATAACGGCCGGGGAGCTGTTTTTT.

The V and J genes are TRBV20-1 and TRBJ1-2; D possibly corresponds to TRBD1 (6 bases). V lost 3 bases and J lost 8, with 19 bases in between. This CDR3 is built from 14 residues. Germline V gene sequence: CDR1 DFQATT, CDR2 SNEGSKA (reference sequence). CDR3 region: CSASMQGPIKGYTF. In DNA form, the CDR3 reads TGCAGTGCTAGTATGCAGGGGCCCATCAAGGGCTACACCTTC.

The chain is built from TRBV12-3 or TRBV12-4 and TRBJ1-2; D uncertain. This CDR3 contains 12 residues. The V end lost 5 bases, the J end lost 4 bases, and 8 bases lay between the germline ends. The chain's CDR3 is CASSRRSYGYTF. CDR3 coding DNA: TGTGCCAGCAGTCGACGGTCCTATGGCTACACCTTC.

A few counts support this clonotype. The chain couples TRBV15 to TRBJ2-2; D remains ambiguous. The CDR3 runs to 12 residues. From germline, CDR1 is LNHNV and CDR2 YYDKDF (reference sequence). V was trimmed by 0 bases and J by 7 bases, leaving 3 bases between them. CDR3 protein: CATSRDVGELFF. CDR3 nucleotide sequence: TGTGCCACCAGCAGAGACGTCGGGGAGCTGTTTTTT.

This clonotype was recorded many times. V gene TRBV6-2 or TRBV6-3 combines with J gene TRBJ2-1, with no clear D. CDR3 length equals 14 residues. Germline loops: CDR1 MNHEY, CDR2 SVGEGT. V dropped 8 bases and J dropped 0 bases, with 11 bases sitting between them. For the CDR3, the DNA is TGTGCCAGCCGAATAACGGGCTCCTACAATGAGCAGTTCTTC. It specifies CASRITGSYNEQFF.